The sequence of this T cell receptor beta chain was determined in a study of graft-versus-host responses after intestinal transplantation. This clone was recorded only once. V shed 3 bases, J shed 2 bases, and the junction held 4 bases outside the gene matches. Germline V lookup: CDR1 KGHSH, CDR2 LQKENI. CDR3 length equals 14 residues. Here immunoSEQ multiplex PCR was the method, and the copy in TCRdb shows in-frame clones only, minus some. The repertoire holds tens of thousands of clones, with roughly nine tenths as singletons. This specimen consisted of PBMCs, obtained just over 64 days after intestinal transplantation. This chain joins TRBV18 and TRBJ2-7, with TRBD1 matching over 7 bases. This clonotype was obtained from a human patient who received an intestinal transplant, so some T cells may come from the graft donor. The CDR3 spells CASSPGTATYEQYF. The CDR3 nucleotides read TGTGCCAGCTCACCCGGGACAGCAACCTACGAGCAGTACTTC.